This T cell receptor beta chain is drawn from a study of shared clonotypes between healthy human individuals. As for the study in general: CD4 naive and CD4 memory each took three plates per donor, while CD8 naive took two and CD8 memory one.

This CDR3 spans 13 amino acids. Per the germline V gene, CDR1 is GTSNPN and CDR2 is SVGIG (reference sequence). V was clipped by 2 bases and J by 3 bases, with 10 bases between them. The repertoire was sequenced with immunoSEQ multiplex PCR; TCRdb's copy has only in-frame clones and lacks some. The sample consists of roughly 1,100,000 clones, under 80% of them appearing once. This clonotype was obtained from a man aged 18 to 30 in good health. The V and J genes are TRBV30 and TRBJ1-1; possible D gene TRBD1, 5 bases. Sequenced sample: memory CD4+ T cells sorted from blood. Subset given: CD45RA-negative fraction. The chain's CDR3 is CAWSKDSDTEAFF. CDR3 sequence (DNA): TGTGCCTGGAGTAAAGACAGCGACACTGAAGCTTTCTTT.